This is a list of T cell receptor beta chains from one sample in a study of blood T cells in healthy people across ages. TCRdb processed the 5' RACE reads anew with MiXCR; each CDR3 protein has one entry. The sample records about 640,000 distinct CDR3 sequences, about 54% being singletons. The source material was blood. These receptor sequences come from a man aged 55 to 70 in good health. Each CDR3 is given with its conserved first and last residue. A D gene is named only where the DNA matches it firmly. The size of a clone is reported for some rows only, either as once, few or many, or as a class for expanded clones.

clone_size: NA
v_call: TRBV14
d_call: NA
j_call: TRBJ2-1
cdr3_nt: TGTGCCAGCCAACTGGGGGGGGGCCCCTACAATGAGCAGTTCTTC
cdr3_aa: CASQLGGGPYNEQFF

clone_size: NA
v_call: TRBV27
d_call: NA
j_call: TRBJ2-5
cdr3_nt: TGTGCCAGCGGACCGGGGCGGAGGCAAGAGACCCAGTACTTC
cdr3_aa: CASGPGRRQETQYF

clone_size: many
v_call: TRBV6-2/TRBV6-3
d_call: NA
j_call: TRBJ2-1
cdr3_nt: TGTGCCAGCAGTTACTCGTCCACTAAGCAGTTCTTC
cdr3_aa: CASSYSSTKQFF

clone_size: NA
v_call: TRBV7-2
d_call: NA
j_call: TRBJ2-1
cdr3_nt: TGTGCCAGCAGCTTAGGTAGTGGTTGGGCCGTGAATGAGCAGTTCTTC
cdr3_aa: CASSLGSGWAVNEQFF

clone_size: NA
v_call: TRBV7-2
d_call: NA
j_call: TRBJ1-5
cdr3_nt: TGTGCCAGCAGCCTCAGGGTGAGCAATCAGCCCCAGCATTTT
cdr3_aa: CASSLRVSNQPQHF

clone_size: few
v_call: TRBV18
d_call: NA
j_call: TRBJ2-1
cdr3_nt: TGTGCCAGCGCATCCTATGGCGATGAGCAGTTCTTC
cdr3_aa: CASASYGDEQFF

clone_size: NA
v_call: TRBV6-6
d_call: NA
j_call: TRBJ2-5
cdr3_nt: TGTGCCAGCAGTTACCGTGACAGAAAAGAGACCCAGTACTTC
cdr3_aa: CASSYRDRKETQYF

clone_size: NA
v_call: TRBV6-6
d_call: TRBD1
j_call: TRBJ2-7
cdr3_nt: TGTGCCAGCAGCGGACAGGGTCCCTCCCACGAGCAGTACTTC
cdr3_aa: CASSGQGPSHEQYF

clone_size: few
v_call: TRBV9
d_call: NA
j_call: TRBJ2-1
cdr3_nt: TGTGCCAGCAGCGTAGAACCTTTTGACCATGAGCAGTTCTTC
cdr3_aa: CASSVEPFDHEQFF

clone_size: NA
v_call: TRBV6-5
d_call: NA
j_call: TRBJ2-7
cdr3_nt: TGTGCCAGCAGACCTGAAGCTAGTGGCTTTTACGAGCAGTACTTC
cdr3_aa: CASRPEASGFYEQYF

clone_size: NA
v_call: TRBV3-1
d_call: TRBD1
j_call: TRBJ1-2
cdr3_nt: TGTGCCAGCAGCCAAAGGGGACAGGGAATCTATGGCTACACCTTC
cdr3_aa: CASSQRGQGIYGYTF

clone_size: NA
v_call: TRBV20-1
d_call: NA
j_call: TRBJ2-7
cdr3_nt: TGCAGTGCCACGCCGGACAACTACGAGCAGTACTTC
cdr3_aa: CSATPDNYEQYF

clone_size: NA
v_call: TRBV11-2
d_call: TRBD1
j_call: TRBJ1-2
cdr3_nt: TGTGCCAGCAGCATCGGGACAGTTAACTATGGCTACACCTTC
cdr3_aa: CASSIGTVNYGYTF

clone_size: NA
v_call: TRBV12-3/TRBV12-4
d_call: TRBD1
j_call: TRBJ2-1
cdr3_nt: TGTGCCAGCAGTTTTCGGACAGGCGGCAACAATGAGCAGTTCTTC
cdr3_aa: CASSFRTGGNNEQFF

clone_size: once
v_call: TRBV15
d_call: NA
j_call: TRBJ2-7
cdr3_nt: TGTGCCACCGGACATGGGCAGTTCTACGAGCAGTACTTC
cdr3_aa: CATGHGQFYEQYF

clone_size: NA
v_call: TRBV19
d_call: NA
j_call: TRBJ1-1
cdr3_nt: TGTGCCAGGGGGACGGCTAAGACTGAAGCTTTCTTT
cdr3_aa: CARGTAKTEAFF

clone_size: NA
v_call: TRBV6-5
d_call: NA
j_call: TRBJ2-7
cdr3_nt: TGTGCCAGCAGTAACGGGGGATATTGGCAGTACTTC
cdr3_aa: CASSNGGYWQYF

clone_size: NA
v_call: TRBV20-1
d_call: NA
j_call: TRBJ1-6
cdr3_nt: TGCAGTGCTACCCCTGGGGGCTATAATTCACCCCTCCACTTT
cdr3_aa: CSATPGGYNSPLHF

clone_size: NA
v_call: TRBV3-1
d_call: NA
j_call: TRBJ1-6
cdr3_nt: TGTGCCACCACAAACACAGGGCCGGGATCACCCCTCCACTTT
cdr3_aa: CATTNTGPGSPLHF

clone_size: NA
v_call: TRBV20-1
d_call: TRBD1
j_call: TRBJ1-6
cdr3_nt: TGCAGTGCTTTTGGACAGGGTTATAATTCACCCCTCCACTTT
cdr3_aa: CSAFGQGYNSPLHF

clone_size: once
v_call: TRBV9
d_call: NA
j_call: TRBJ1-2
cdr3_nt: TGTGCCAGCAGCCCCCTAGGCCACGGCTACACCTTC
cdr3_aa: CASSPLGHGYTF

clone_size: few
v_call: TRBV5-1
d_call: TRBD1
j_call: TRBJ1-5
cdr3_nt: TGCGCCAGCAGCTTCGAGGGGGCGGATCAGCCCCAGCATTTT
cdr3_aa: CASSFEGADQPQHF

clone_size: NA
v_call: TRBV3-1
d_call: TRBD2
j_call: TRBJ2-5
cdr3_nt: TGTGCCAGCAGCCAAAGTAGCGGGGCCTGGGAGACCCAGTACTTC
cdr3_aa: CASSQSSGAWETQYF

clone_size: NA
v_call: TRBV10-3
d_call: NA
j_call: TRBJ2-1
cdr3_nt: TGTGCCATCAGTGAGTCTTTGGAGGGCCCCTACAATGAGCAGTTCTTC
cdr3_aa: CAISESLEGPYNEQFF

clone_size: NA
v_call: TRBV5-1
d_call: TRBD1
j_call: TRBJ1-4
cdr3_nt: TGCGCCAGCAGCTTTGCCTGGGGACAGGATGAAAAACTGTTTTTT
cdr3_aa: CASSFAWGQDEKLFF

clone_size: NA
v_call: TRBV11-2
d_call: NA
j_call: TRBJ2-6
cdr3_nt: TGTGCCAGCAGCTTCTTCATCCCTGGGGCCAACGTCCTGACTTTC
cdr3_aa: CASSFFIPGANVLTF

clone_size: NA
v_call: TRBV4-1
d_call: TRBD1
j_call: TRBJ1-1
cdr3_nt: TGCGCCAGCAGCCTTCCTCAGGGACAGATGAACACTGAAGCTTTCTTT
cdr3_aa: CASSLPQGQMNTEAFF

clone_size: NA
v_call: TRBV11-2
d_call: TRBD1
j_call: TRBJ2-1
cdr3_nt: TGTGCCAGCAGCTTAGAGACAGGGTTCAATGAGCAGTTCTTC
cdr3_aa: CASSLETGFNEQFF